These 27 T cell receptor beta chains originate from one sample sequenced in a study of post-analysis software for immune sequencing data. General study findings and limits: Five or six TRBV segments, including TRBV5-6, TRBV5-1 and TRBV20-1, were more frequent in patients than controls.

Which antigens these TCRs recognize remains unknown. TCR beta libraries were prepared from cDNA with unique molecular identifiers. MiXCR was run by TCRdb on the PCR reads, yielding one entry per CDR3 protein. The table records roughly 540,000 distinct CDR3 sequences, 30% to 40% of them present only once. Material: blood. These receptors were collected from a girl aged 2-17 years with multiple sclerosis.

The CDR3 DNA reads TGCGCCAGCAGCTCCGGACTAGCGGGGGGGCCTCGAGAGACCCAGTACTTC. This translates into CASSSGLAGGPRETQYF. The rearrangement joins TRBV5-1 to TRBJ2-5, with 15 bases aligning to TRBD2. Trimming cost V 3 bases and J 4 bases; bases outside gene matches: 7. Germline loops: CDR1 SGHRS, CDR2 YFSETQ. The CDR3 runs to 17 residues.

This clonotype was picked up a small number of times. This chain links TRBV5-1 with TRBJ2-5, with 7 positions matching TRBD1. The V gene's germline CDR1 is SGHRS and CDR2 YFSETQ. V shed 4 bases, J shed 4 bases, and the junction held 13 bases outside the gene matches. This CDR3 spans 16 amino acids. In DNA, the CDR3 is TGCGCCAGCAGCCCTGGGACAGCCCTCTCGCGAGAGACCCAGTACTTC. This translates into CASSPGTALSRETQYF.

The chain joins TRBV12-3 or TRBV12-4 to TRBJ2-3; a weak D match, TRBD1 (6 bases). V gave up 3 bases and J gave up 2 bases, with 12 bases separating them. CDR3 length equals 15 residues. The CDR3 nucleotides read TGTGCCAGCAGTTTTTCGGGACATAACACAGATACGCAGTATTTT. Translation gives CASSFSGHNTDTQYF.

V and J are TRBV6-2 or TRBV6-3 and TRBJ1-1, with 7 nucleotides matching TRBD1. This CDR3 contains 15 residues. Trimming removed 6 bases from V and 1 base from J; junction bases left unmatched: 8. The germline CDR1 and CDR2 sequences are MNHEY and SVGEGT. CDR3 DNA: TGTGCCAGCAGAAATGCGGGACAGCCGAACACTGAAGCTTTCTTT. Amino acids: CASRNAGQPNTEAFF.

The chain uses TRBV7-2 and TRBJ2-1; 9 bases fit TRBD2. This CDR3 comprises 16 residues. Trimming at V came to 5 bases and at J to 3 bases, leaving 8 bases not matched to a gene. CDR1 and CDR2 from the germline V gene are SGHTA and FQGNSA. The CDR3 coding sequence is TGTGCCAGCAGCAGGCAGCGGGGGGCCTTCTACAATGAGCAGTTCTTC. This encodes CASSRQRGAFYNEQFF.

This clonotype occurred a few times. CDR3 in DNA: TGTGCCAGCCGCCCGGAAGCTAACTATGGCTACACCTTC. Its translation: CASRPEANYGYTF. The chain links TRBV5-5 to TRBJ1-2; D remains ambiguous. Deletions cut 7 bases from V and 0 bases from J, with 10 bases between. Germline CDR1 SGHKS, CDR2 YYEKEE (reference sequence). This CDR3 has 13 residues.

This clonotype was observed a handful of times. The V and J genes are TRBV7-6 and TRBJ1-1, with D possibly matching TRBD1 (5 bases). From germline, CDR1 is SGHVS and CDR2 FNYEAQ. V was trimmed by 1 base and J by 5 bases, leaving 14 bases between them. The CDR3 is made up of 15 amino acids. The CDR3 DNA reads TGTGCCAGCAGCTTAGAATCCCAGGGAGGGACTGAAGCTTTCTTT. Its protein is CASSLESQGGTEAFF. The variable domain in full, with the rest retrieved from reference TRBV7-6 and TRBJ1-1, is GAGVSQSPRYKVTKRGQDVALRCDPISGHVSLYWYRQALGQGPEFLTYFNYEAQQDKSGLPNDRFSAERPEGSISTLTIQRTEQRDSAMYRCASSLESQGGTEAFFGQGTRLTVV.

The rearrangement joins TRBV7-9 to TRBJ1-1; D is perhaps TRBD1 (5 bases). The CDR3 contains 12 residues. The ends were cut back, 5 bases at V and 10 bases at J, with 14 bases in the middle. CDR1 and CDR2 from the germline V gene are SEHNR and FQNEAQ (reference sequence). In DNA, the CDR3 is TGTGCCAGCAGCCTGGGGACGGGGGGAGCTTTCTTT. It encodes CASSLGTGGAFF. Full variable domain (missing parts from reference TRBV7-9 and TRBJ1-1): DTGVSQNPRHKITKRGQNVTFRCDPISEHNRLYWYRQTLGQGPEFLTYFQNEAQLEKSRLLSDRFSAERPKGSFSTLEIQRTEQGDSAMYLCASSLGTGGAFFGQGTRLTVV.

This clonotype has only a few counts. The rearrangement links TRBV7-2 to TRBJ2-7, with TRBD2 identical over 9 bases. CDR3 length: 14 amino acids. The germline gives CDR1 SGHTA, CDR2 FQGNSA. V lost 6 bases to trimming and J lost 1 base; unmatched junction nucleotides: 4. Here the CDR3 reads CASRATSGSYEQYF. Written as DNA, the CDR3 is TGTGCCAGCAGGGCTACTAGCGGGTCCTACGAGCAGTACTTC.

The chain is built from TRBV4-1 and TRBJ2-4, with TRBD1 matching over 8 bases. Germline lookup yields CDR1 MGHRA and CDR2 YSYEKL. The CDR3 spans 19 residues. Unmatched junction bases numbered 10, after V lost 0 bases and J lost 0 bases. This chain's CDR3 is CASSQEMDRALLAKNIQYF. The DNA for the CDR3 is TGCGCCAGCAGCCAAGAGATGGACAGGGCGTTGCTAGCCAAAAACATTCAGTACTTC.

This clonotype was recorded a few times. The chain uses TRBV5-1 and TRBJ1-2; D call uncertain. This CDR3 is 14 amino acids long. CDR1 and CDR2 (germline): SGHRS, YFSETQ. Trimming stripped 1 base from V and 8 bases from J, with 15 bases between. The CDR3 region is CASSLREVVDGYTF. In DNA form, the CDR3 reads TGCGCCAGCAGCTTGAGGGAAGTAGTGGACGGCTACACCTTC.

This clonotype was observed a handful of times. The CDR3 is CATSASRDFYEQYF. The CDR3 nucleotides read TGTGCCACCAGTGCCTCCCGGGACTTCTACGAGCAGTACTTC. The chain couples TRBV24-1 to TRBJ2-7, with a weak D call TRBD2 (6 bases). The CDR3 has 14 residues. Between the trimmed V and J ends, which lost 5 bases and 3 bases, there was a span of 13 bases. CDR1 and CDR2 (germline): KGHDR, SFDVKD.

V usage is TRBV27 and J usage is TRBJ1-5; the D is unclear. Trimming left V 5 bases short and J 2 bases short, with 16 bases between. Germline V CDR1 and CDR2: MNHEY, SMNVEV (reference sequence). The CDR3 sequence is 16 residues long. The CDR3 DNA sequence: TGTGCCAGCAGTCCCCAACCCTATGGAGGCAATCAGCCCCAGCATTTT. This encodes CASSPQPYGGNQPQHF.

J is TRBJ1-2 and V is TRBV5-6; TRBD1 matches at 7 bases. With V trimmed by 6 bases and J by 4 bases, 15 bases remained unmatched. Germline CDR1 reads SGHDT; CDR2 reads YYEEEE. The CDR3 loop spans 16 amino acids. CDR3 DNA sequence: TGTGCCAGCAAGGGGCGGGACAGCCAGGAGGGCTATGGCTACACCTTC. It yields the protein CASKGRDSQEGYGYTF.

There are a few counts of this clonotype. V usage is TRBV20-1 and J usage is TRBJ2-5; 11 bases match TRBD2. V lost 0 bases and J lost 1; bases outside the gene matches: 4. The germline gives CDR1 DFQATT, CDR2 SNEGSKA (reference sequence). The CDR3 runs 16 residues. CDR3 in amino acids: CSARELAGDLQETQYF. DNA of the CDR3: TGCAGTGCTAGAGAACTAGCGGGGGACCTCCAAGAGACCCAGTACTTC.

In nucleotides, the CDR3 is TGTGCCAGCTCACCGGATAGCGGGGAGAAGACCCAGTACTTC. Its translation is CASSPDSGEKTQYF. This chain links TRBV18 with TRBJ2-7, with 8 bases that match TRBD2. The assigned J gene may be wrong: the sequence end matches TRBJ2-5 better. CDR3 size: 14 residues. Per the germline V gene, CDR1 is KGHSH and CDR2 is LQKENI.

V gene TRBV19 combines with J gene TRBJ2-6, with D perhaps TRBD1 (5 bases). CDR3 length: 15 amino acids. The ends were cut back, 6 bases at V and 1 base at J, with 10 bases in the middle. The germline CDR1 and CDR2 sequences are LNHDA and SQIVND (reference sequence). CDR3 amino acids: CASSDRFSGANVLTF. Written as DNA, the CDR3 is TGTGCCAGTAGCGACAGATTTTCTGGGGCCAACGTCCTGACTTTC.

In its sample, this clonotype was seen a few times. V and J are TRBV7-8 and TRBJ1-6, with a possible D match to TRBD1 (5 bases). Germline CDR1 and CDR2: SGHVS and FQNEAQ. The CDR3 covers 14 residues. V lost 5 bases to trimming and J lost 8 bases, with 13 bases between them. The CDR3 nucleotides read TGTGCCAGCAGCCGGGGCGCTGTGGATTCACCCCTCCACTTT. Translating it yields CASSRGAVDSPLHF.

CDR3 nucleotide sequence: TGTGCCAGCAGCCTATACGGGACAGATCCCTTTAATGAAAAACTGTTTTTT. This encodes CASSLYGTDPFNEKLFF. J is TRBJ1-4 and V is TRBV3-1; 7 bases line up with TRBD1. Germline-derived CDR1 and CDR2 are LGHDT and YNNKEL (reference sequence). This CDR3 contains 17 residues. After removal of 4 bases from V and 4 bases from J, the junction contained 12 bases not matched to a gene.

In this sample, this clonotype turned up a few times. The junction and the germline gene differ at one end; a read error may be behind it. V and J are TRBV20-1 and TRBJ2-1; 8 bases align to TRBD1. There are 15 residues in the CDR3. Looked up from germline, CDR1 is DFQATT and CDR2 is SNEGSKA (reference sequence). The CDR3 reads CSARGQGGSYNEQFF. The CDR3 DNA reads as TGCAGTGCCAGAGGACAGGGTGGTTCCTACAATGAGCAGTTCTTC.

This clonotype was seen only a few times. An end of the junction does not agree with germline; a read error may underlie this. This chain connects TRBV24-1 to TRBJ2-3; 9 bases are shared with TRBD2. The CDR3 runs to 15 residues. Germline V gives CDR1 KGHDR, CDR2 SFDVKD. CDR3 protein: CAASGASGATDTQYF. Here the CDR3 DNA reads TGTGCCGCCAGTGGGGCTAGCGGGGCCACAGATACGCAGTATTTT.

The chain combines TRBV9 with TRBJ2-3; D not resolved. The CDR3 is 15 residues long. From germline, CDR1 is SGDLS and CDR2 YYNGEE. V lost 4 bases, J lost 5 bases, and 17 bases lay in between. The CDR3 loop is CASSPPAFWGDTQYF. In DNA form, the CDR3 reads TGTGCCAGCAGCCCACCGGCGTTTTGGGGAGATACGCAGTATTTT.

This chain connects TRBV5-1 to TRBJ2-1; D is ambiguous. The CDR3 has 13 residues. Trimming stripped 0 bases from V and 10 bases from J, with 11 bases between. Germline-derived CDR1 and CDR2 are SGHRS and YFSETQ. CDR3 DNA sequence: TGCGCCAGCAGCTTGGATTCTCTCTCCGAGCAGTTCTTC. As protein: CASSLDSLSEQFF.

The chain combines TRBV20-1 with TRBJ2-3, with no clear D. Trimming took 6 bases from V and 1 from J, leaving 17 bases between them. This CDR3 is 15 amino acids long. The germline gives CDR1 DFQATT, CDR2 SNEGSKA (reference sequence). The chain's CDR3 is CSATKAGKRTDTQYF. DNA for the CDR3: TGCAGTGCAACAAAGGCTGGCAAGCGCACAGATACGCAGTATTTT.

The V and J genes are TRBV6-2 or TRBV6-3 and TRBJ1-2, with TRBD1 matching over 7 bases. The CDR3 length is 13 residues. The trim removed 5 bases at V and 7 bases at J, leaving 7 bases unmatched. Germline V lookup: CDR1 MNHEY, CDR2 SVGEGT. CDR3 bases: TGTGCCAGCAGTGGGGGGACAGACGCTGGCTACACCTTC. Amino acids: CASSGGTDAGYTF.

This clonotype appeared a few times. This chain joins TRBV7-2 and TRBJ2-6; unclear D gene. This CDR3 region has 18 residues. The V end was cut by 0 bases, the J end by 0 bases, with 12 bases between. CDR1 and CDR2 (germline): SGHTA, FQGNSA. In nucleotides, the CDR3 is TGTGCCAGCAGCTTAGCCCTAAAAAGTCCCTCTGGGGCCAACGTCCTGACTTTC. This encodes CASSLALKSPSGANVLTF.

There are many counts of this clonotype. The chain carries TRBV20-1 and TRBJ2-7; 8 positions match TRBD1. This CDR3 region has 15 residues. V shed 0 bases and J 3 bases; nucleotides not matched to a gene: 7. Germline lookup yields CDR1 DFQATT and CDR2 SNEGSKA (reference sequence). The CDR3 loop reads CSAREPLGTGYEQYF. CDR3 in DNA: TGCAGTGCTAGAGAACCCCTTGGGACAGGCTACGAGCAGTACTTC.